A single sample gave rise to the 8 T cell receptor beta chains below, sequenced in a study of blood T cells in healthy people across ages. Alongside a J-beta primer mix, a sample-barcoded 5' primer served in a second PCR lasting about 7 to 12 cycles. MiXCR, applied by TCRdb to the 5' RACE reads, yields one record per CDR3 protein. This table holds about 970,000 distinct CDR3 sequences, just over 50% found once. The sequenced material came from blood. Receptors were obtained from a woman aged 60-75 years in good health.

The CDR3 DNA follows: TGTGCCAGCAGCGCAGAGGGCGGGAGGGGTGAGCAGTTCTTC. It is translated as CASSAEGGRGEQFF. The chain recombines TRBV7-2 with TRBJ2-1; 9 nucleotides line up with TRBD2. With V trimmed by 5 bases and J by 9 bases, 8 bases remained unmatched. CDR1 is SGHTA and CDR2 is FQGNSA in the germline V gene. The CDR3 covers 14 residues.

The V and J genes are TRBV6-6 and TRBJ2-1, with 9 bases aligning to TRBD1. Trimming took 8 bases from V and 7 from J; bases not matched to a gene: 6. The CDR3 spans 13 residues. Per the germline V gene, CDR1 is MNHNY and CDR2 is SVGAGI (reference sequence). The CDR3 DNA follows: TGTGCCAGCGCCGGACAGGGGATAAATGAGCAGTTCTTC. Translated: CASAGQGINEQFF.

This clonotype was detected only a few times. V and J are TRBV4-1 and TRBJ2-7; D is possibly TRBD1 or TRBD2 (5 bases each). The CDR3 extends over 19 amino acids. Trimming shortened V by 0 bases and J by 1 base, and 22 bases separated the two germline ends. In germline, CDR1 is MGHRA, CDR2 YSYEKL. The CDR3 DNA is TGCGCCAGCAGCCAAGACATACAGGCCCGTGTGGGGAGTTCCTACGAGCAGTACTTC. Protein: CASSQDIQARVGSSYEQYF.

The gene calls are TRBV20-1 and TRBJ2-1, with TRBD2 as a possible D gene (6 bases). V was shortened by 6 bases and J by 9 bases, with 18 bases between the two germline ends. CDR3 length equals 13 residues. Per the germline V gene, CDR1 is DFQATT and CDR2 is SNEGSKA (reference sequence). The CDR3 coding sequence is TGCAGTGCGTCTAGCGACGGTTGGGTTGAGCAGTTCTTC. Protein sequence: CSASSDGWVEQFF.

The chain couples TRBV9 to TRBJ1-1; perhaps TRBD1 as D (5 bases). Trimming left V 8 bases short and J 1 base short, with 12 bases between. The CDR3 sequence is 13 residues long. CDR1 and CDR2 from the germline V gene are SGDLS and YYNGEE. This chain's CDR3 is CASGRGPNTEAFF. The CDR3 DNA reads TGTGCCAGTGGACGGGGCCCGAACACTGAAGCTTTCTTT.

This clonotype occurred once. The rearrangement links TRBV9 to TRBJ2-5, with D possibly being TRBD1 or TRBD2 (6 bases each). The DNA end is more similar to TRBJ2-7, so the J call may be wrong. This CDR3 is built from 16 residues. Germline assignment: CDR1 SGDLS and CDR2 YYNGEE. The CDR3 region is CASSVDGGTLLHEQYF. The CDR3, as DNA: TGTGCCAGCAGCGTAGATGGGGGGACACTCCTCCACGAGCAGTACTTC.

This clonotype has ten or more counts. This chain uses TRBV6-9 with TRBJ2-1, with TRBD2 matching 9 bases. This CDR3 is built from 15 residues. Trimming at V came to 4 bases and at J to 2 bases, leaving 3 bases not matched to a gene. In germline, CDR1 is MNHGY, CDR2 SVAAGI. DNA for the CDR3: TGTGCCAGCAGTTCCGCTAGCGGGGCCTACAATGAGCAGTTCTTC. Amino acid sequence: CASSSASGAYNEQFF.

The chain uses TRBV7-9 and TRBJ1-4, with 7 bases aligning to TRBD1. The V gene end was trimmed by 3 bases and the J gene end by 13 bases; junction bases not matched to a gene: 17. CDR1 is SEHNR, CDR2 FQNEAQ, per germline (reference sequence). The CDR3 runs to 16 residues. The DNA of the CDR3 is TGTGCCAGCAGCTTCTCAAACAGGGGCGACGGGAAAGGACTGTTTTTT. This translates into CASSFSNRGDGKGLFF.